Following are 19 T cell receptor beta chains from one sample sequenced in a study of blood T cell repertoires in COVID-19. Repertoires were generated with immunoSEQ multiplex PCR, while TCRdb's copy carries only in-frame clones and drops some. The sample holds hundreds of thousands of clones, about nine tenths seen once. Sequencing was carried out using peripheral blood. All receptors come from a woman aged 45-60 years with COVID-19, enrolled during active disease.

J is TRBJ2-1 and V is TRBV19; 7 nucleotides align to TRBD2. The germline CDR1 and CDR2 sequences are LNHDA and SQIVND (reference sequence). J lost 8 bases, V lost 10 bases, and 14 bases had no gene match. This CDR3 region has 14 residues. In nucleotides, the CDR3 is TGTGCCACCCGGTGGACTAGTATGTACGATGAGCAGTTCTTC. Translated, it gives CATRWTSMYDEQFF.

The CDR3 here is CASSLVRQGDYGYTF. CDR3 coding DNA: TGTGCCAGCAGCTTAGTCCGACAGGGGGACTATGGCTACACCTTC. The rearrangement links TRBV7-9 to TRBJ1-2; 9 bases line up with TRBD1. V lost 1 base, J lost 3 bases, and 3 bases stayed unmatched. This CDR3 region has 15 residues. Germline V gene data show CDR1 as SEHNR and CDR2 as FQNEAQ (reference sequence).

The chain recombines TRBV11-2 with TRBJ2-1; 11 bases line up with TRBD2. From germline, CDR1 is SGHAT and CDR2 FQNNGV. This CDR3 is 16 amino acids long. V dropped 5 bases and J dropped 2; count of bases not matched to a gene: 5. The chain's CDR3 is CASSPSGRFTYNEQFF. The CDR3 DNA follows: TGTGCCAGCAGCCCTAGCGGGAGGTTCACCTACAATGAGCAGTTCTTC.

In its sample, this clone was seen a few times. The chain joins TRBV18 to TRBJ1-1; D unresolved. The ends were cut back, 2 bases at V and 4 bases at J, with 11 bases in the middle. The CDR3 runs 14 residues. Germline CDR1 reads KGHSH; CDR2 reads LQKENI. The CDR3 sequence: CASSPMAGRTEAFF. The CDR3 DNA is TGTGCCAGCTCACCAATGGCAGGTCGCACTGAAGCTTTCTTT.

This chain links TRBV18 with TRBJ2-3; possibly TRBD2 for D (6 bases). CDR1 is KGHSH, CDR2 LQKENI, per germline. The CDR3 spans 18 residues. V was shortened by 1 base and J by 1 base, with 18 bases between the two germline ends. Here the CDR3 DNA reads TGTGCCAGCTCACCACAACGGTTACGGGAGAAGGGCACAGATACGCAGTATTTT. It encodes CASSPQRLREKGTDTQYF.

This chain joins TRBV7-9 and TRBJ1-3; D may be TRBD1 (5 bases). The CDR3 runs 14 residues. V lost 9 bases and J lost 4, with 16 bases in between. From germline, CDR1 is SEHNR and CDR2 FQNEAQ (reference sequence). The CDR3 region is CASESGGGGNTIYF. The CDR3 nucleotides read TGTGCCAGTGAGTCGGGGGGAGGCGGAAACACCATATATTTT.

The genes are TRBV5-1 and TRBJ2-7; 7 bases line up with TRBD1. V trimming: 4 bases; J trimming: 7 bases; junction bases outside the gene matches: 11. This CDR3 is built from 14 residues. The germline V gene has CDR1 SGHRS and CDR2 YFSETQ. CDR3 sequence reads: CASSPGTDLREQYF. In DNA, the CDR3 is TGCGCCAGCAGCCCGGGGACAGATCTACGAGAGCAGTACTTC.

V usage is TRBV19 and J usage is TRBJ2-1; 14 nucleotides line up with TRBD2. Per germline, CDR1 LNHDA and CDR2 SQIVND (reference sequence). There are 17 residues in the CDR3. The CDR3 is CAKPRTSGRPNHNEQFF. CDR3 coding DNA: TGTGCTAAACCCAGGACTAGCGGGAGGCCAAACCACAATGAGCAGTTCTTC.

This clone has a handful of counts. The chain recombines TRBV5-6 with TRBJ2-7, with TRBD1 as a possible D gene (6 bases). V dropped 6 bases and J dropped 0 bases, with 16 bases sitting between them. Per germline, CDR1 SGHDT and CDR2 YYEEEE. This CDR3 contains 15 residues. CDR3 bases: TGTGCCAGCACCACAGGGCTAAGGAGCTCCTACGAGCAGTACTTC. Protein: CASTTGLRSSYEQYF.

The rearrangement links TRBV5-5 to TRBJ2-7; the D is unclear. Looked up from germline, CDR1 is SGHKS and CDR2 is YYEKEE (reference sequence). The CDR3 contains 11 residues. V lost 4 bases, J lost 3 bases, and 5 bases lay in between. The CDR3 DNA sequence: TGTGCCAGCAGCAACATCTACGAGCAGTACTTC. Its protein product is CASSNIYEQYF.

The DNA of the CDR3 is TGTGCCAGCAGTTTAGTAGCGGGAGTCTACAATGAGCAGTTCTTC. This translates into CASSLVAGVYNEQFF. The rearrangement links TRBV27 to TRBJ2-1, with TRBD2 matching 9 bases. The V gene's germline CDR1 is MNHEY and CDR2 SMNVEV (reference sequence). The V gene end was trimmed by 2 bases and the J gene end by 3 bases; junction bases not matched to a gene: 2. The CDR3 loop spans 15 amino acids.

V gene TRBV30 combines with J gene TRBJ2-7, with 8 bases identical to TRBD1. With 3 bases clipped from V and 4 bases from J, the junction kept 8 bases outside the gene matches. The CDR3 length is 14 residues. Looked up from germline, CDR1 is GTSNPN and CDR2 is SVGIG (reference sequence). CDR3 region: CAWRRAGGSYEQYF. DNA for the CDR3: TGTGCCTGGAGGAGGGCAGGGGGCTCATACGAGCAGTACTTC.

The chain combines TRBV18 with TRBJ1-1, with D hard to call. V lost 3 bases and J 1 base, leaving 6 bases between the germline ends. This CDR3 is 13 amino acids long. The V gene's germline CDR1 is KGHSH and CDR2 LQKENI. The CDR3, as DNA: TGTGCCAGCTCACCCCCCCAGAACACTGAAGCTTTCTTT. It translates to CASSPPQNTEAFF.

Here the CDR3 DNA reads TGTGCCACCAGTGGCGACGTCAGGAATTCACCCCTCCACTTT. It translates to CATSGDVRNSPLHF. The rearrangement uses TRBV24-1 and TRBJ1-6; D is ambiguous. With 5 bases removed from V and 7 bases from J, the gap between germline ends came to 11 bases. The CDR3 loop spans 14 amino acids. CDR1 is KGHDR and CDR2 is SFDVKD in the germline V gene.

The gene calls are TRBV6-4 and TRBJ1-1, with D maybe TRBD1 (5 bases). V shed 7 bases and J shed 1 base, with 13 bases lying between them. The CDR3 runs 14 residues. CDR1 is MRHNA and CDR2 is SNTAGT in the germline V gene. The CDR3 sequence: CASTMGEENTEAFF. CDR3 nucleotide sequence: TGTGCCAGCACTATGGGGGAGGAGAACACTGAAGCTTTCTTT.

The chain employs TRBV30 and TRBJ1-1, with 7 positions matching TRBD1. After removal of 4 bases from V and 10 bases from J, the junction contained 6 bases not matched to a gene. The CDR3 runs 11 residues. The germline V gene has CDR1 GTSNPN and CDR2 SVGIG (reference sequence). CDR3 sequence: CAWNSGGGAFF. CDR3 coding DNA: TGTGCCTGGAATTCAGGGGGTGGAGCTTTCTTT.

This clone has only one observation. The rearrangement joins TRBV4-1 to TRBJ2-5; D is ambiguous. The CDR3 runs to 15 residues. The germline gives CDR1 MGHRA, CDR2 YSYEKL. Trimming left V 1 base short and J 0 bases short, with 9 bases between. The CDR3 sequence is CASSQVGAYQETQYF. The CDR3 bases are TGCGCCAGCAGCCAAGTAGGAGCGTACCAAGAGACCCAGTACTTC.

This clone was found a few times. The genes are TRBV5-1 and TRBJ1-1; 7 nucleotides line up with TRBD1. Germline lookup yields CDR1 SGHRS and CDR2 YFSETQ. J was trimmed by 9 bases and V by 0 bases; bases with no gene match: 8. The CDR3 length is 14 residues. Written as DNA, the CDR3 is TGCGCCAGCAGCTTGGCAGGGGGTAGTGGAAAAGCTTTCTTT. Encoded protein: CASSLAGGSGKAFF.

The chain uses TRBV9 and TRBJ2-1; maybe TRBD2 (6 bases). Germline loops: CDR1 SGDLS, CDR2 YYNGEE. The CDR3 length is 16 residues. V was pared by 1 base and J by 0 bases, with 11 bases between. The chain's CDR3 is CASSVRRESSYNEQFF. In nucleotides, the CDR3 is TGTGCCAGCAGCGTAAGACGGGAGAGCTCCTACAATGAGCAGTTCTTC.